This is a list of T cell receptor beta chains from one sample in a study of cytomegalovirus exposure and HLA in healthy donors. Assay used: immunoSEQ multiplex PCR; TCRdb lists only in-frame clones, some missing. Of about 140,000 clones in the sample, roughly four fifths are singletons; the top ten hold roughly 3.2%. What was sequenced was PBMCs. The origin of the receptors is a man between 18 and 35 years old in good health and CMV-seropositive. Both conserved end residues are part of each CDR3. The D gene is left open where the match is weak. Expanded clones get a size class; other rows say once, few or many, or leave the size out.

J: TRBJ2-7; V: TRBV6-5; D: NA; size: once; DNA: TGTGCCAGCAGTTATAAACTTACCTACGAGCAGTACTTC; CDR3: CASSYKLTYEQYF
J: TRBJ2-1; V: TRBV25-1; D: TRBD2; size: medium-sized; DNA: TGTGCCAGCAGTGAATTGGGGACTAGCGGGAACTACAATGAGCAGTTCTTC; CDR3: CASSELGTSGNYNEQFF
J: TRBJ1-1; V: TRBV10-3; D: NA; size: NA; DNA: TGTGCCATCAGTGACGATGGAGGGCGAGGGACTGAAGCTTTCTTT; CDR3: CAISDDGGRGTEAFF
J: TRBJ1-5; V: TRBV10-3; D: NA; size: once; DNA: TGTGCCATCAGCAAGGGACTCAGAGGGGATAGCAATCAGCCCCAGCATTTT; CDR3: CAISKGLRGDSNQPQHF
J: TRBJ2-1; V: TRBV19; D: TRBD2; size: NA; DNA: TGTGCCAACGGGACTAGCGGGAGGGGTGAGCAGTTCTTC; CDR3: CANGTSGRGEQFF
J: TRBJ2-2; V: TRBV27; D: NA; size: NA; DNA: TGTGCCAGCAGTCCGCGGTACACCGGGGAGCTGTTTTTT; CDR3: CASSPRYTGELFF
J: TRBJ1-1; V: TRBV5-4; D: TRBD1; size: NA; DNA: TGTGCCAGCAGCAGGGACAGGCTGAACACTGAAGCTTTCTTT; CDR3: CASSRDRLNTEAFF
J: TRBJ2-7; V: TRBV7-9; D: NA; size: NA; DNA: TGTGCCAGCAGCTTTACTAGTTCGGGCGAGCAGTACTTC; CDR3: CASSFTSSGEQYF
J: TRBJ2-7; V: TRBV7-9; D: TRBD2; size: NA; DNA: TGTGCCAGCAGCCCTAGACTAGCGGGCGGGTTCTCCTACGAGCAGTACTTC; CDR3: CASSPRLAGGFSYEQYF
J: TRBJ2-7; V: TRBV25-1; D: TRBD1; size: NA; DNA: TGTGCCAGCAGTGAGGGGACAGGGGCCCACGAGCAGTACTTC; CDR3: CASSEGTGAHEQYF
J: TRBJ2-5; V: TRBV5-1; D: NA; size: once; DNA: TGCGCCAGCAGCGTGACAAGCGGTGGGGTGGAGACCCAGTACTTC; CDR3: CASSVTSGGVETQYF
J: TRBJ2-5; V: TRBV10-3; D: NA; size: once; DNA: TGTGCCATCGGGGGGACGGGACAAGAGACCCAGTACTTC; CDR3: CAIGGTGQETQYF
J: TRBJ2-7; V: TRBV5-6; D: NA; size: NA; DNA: TGTGCCAGCAGCCCCGGGGGTAACGAGCAGTACTTC; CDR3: CASSPGGNEQYF
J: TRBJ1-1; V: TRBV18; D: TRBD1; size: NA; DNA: TGTGCCAGCTCCCGACAGGGGAACACTGAAGCTTTCTTT; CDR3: CASSRQGNTEAFF
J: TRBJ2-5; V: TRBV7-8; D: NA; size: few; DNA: TGTGCCAGCAGCCCTTCCAGGGTGGCCCCCCAAGAGACCCAGTACTTC; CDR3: CASSPSRVAPQETQYF
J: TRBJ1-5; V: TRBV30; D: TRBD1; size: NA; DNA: TGTGCCTGGAGTCCCGGGACAGGGGGTCAGCCCCAGCATTTT; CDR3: CAWSPGTGGQPQHF
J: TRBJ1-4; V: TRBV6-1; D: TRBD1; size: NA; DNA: TGTGCCAGCAGCCCAAGGACAGGTGCCAATGAAAAACTGTTTTTT; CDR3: CASSPRTGANEKLFF
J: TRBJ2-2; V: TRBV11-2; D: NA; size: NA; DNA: TGTGCCAGCAGCTCGGCCGGACATAACACCGGGGAGCTGTTTTTT; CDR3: CASSSAGHNTGELFF
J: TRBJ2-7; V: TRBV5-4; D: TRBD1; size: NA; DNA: TGTGCCAGCAGCTTGCCCAACAGGGGCTCCTACGAGCAGTACTTC; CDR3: CASSLPNRGSYEQYF
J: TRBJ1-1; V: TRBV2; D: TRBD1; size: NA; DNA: TGTGCCAGCAGCCCCGGGACAGGGAGTACTGAAGCTTTCTTT; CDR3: CASSPGTGSTEAFF
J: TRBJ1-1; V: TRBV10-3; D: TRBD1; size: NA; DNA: TGTGCCATCAAAGACAGGGGAGACACTGAAGCTTTCTTT; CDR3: CAIKDRGDTEAFF
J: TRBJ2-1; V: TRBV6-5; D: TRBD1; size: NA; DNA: TGTGCCAGCAGTTCGTCTGTGGGACAGGGGGATAGTGAGCAGTTCTTC; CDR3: CASSSSVGQGDSEQFF
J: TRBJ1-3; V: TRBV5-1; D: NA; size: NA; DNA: TGCGCCAGCAGCTTGGAAGCGACGACGGCTGGAAACACCATATATTTT; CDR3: CASSLEATTAGNTIYF
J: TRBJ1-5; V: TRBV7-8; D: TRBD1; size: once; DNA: TGTGCCAGCAGCCCGGACAGGGACAATCAGCCCCAGCATTTT; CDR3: CASSPDRDNQPQHF
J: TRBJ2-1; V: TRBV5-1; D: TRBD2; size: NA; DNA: TGCGTCAGCAGCGCAGGGAGGGGTTCCTACAATGAGCAGTTCTTC; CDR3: CVSSAGRGSYNEQFF
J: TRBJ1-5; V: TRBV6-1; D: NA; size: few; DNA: TGTGCCAGCAGTGAAGTTACCGCGGGGAGTCAGCCCCAGCATTTT; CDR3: CASSEVTAGSQPQHF
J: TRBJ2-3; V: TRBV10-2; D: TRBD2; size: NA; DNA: TGCGCCAGCAGAGATCTTCTAGCGGGAAGAGCAGATACGCAGTATTTT; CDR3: CASRDLLAGRADTQYF
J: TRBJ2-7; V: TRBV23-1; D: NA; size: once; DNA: TGCGCCAGCAGTCAGGGCAGATCCTACGAGCAGTACTTC; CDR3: CASSQGRSYEQYF
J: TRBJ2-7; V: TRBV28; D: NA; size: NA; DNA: TGTGCCAGCACTCAGGTTTCTAGCTTCTCCTACGAGCAGTACTTC; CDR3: CASTQVSSFSYEQYF
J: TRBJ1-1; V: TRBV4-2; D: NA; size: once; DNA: TGTGCCAGCAGCCAAGATGAGGTGGCGGGTGGGAGGGCTTTCTTT; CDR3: CASSQDEVAGGRAFF
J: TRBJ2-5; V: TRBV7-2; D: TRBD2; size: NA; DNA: TGTGCCAGCAGCTTGGGACTAGTGGAGACCCAGTACTTC; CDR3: CASSLGLVETQYF
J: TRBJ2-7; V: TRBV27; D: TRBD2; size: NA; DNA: TGTGCCAGCAGTTTATCGGCGGGAGTCCTCTACGAGCAGTACTTC; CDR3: CASSLSAGVLYEQYF
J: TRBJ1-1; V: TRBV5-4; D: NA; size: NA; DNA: TGTGCCAGCAGCTTGGGGGCCATGAACACTGAAGCTTTCTTT; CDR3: CASSLGAMNTEAFF
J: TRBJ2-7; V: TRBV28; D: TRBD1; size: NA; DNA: TGTGCCAGCAGTCGACAGGGCCCCTACGAGCAGTACTTC; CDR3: CASSRQGPYEQYF
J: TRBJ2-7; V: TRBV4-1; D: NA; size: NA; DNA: TGCGCCAGCAGCCAAGAGGCTGAGCGGGCCGTCTACGAGCAGTACTTC; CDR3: CASSQEAERAVYEQYF
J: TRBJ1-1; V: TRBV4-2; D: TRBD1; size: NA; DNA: TGTGCCAGCAGCCATCTGGACACCCGGGACCAACAGGGGGAAGCTTTCTTT; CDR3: CASSHLDTRDQQGEAFF
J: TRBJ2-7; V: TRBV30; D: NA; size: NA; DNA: TGTGCCTGGAGCCCACTAACTCTTTACGAGCAGTACTTC; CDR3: CAWSPLTLYEQYF
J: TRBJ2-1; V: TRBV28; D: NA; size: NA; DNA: TGTGCCAGCAGTTTATGGAAACAGAACAATGAGCAGTTCTTC; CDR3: CASSLWKQNNEQFF
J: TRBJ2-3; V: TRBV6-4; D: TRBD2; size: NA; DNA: TGTGCCAGCAGTGTGGGAAGACTAGCGGGAGGAGATACGCAGTATTTT; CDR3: CASSVGRLAGGDTQYF
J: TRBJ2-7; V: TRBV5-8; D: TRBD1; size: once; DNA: TGTGCCACAGAACTCCTCGGGACAGGGGCCTACGAGCAGTACTTC; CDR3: CATELLGTGAYEQYF
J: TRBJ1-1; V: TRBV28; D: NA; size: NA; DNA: TGTGCCAGCAGTTTAGGTAGGGGAGCTTTCTTT; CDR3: CASSLGRGAFF
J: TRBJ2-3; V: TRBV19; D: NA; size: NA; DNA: TGTGCCAGTAGTTCCCAGGTATCATCCACAGATACGCAGTATTTT; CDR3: CASSSQVSSTDTQYF
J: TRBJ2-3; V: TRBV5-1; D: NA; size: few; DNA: TGCGCCAGCAGCTTGGGGCTAGTTCCAGATACGCAGTATTTT; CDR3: CASSLGLVPDTQYF
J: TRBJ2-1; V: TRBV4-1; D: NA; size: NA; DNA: TGCGCCAGCAGCCAAGTTCAGTACAATGAGCAGTTCTTC; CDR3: CASSQVQYNEQFF
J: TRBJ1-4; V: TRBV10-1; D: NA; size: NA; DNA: TGCGCCAGACACCCAGTCCTTAATGAAAAACTGTTTTTT; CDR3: CARHPVLNEKLFF
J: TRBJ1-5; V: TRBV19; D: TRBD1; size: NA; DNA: TGTGCCAGTAGCGGGACAGGGGTTCAGCCCCAGCATTTT; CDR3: CASSGTGVQPQHF
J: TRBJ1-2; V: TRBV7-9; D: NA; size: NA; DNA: TGTGCCAGCAGCCCGACGACAGGCTATGGCTACACCTTC; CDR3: CASSPTTGYGYTF
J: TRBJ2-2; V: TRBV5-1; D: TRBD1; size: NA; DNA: TGCGCCAGCAGCCCCCTAGGGGGCTACACCGGGGAGCTATTTTTT; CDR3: CASSPLGGYTGELFF
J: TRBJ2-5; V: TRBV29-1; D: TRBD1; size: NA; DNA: TGCAGCGTTGAAGGCGGCGACAGGGTGTCGTGGACCCAGTACTTC; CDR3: CSVEGGDRVSWTQYF
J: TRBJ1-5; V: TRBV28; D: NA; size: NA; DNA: TGTGCCAGCAGTCTCCTCGGGGGGAGCAATCAGCCCCAGCATTTT; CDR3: CASSLLGGSNQPQHF
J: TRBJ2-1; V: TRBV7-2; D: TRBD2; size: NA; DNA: TGTGCCAGCAGCTCAGGGTCTAGCGGGAGGTGGAATGAGCAGTTCTTC; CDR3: CASSSGSSGRWNEQFF
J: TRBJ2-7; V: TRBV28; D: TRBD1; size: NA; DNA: TGTGCCAGCAGTTACAGGGGTTTGTCGTTCTACGAGCAGTACTTC; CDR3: CASSYRGLSFYEQYF
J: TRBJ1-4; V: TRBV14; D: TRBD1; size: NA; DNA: TGTGCCAGCAGCCAAGAAGGAACAGGGGGCCAGAAAAAACTGTTTTTT; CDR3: CASSQEGTGGQKKLFF